What follows are 9 T cell receptor beta chains derived from one specimen sequenced in a study of blood T cell repertoires in COVID-19. This table comes from immunoSEQ multiplex PCR, and its TCRdb copy is limited to in-frame clones, with some not included. The sample consists of 73,000 or so clones, around 70% of them appearing once. Sequencing was done on a sample of peripheral blood. These receptors all come from a man aged 55 to 69 with acute or convalescent COVID-19.

This rearrangement joins TRBV2 to TRBJ2-3, with 12 bases that match TRBD2. J was trimmed by 5 bases and V by 5 bases; bases with no gene match: 8. The CDR3 loop spans 16 amino acids. Per the germline V gene, CDR1 is SNHLY and CDR2 is FYNNEI. The CDR3 spells CASSRLAGDVGDTQYF. The CDR3, as DNA: TGTGCCAGCAGTCGACTAGCGGGAGATGTAGGAGATACGCAGTATTTT.

This clone has at least ten counts. This chain connects TRBV5-1 to TRBJ2-6; 14 bases are shared with TRBD2. Germline loops: CDR1 SGHRS, CDR2 YFSETQ. The CDR3 runs to 19 residues. V shed 3 bases and J 0 bases; nucleotides not matched to a gene: 5. The CDR3 is CASSWGLAGEHSGANVLTF. Written as DNA, the CDR3 is TGCGCCAGCAGCTGGGGACTAGCGGGAGAGCACTCTGGGGCCAACGTCCTGACTTTC.

The chain employs TRBV7-3 and TRBJ2-3; no clear D. In germline, CDR1 is SGHTA, CDR2 FQGTGA. V lost 2 bases, J lost 2 bases, and 8 bases lay in between. CDR3 length: 14 amino acids. In DNA, the CDR3 is TGTGCCAGCAGCTTAGGGCAGACCACAGATACGCAGTATTTT. This gives the protein CASSLGQTTDTQYF.

The chain combines TRBV6-5 with TRBJ1-5, with 8 bases matching TRBD1. In germline, CDR1 is MNHEY, CDR2 SVGAGI. V trimming: 7 bases; J trimming: 3 bases; junction bases outside the gene matches: 8. The CDR3 spans 15 residues. The CDR3 DNA is TGTGCCAGCACCCTGGACAGGGTGAACAATCAGCCCCAGCATTTT. Translation: CASTLDRVNNQPQHF.

The DNA of the CDR3 is TGCACCAGCAGCCATCGCCGACATGGTTTCGGTGGCTACACCTTC. Its translation: CTSSHRRHGFGGYTF. This chain links TRBV1 with TRBJ1-2; TRBD1, as called in the table, went unchecked against the DNA. TRBV1 is given as a pseudogene. The CDR3 has 15 residues.

This chain uses TRBV10-3 with TRBJ2-3, with 9 bases aligning to TRBD2. V dropped 0 bases and J dropped 4; count of bases not matched to a gene: 5. Germline values: CDR1 ENHRY, CDR2 SYGVKD. This CDR3 spans 16 amino acids. The CDR3 DNA reads TGTGCCATCAGTGAGTCTTGGCGGGAGGGGGCAGATACGCAGTATTTT. As protein: CAISESWREGADTQYF.

The chain couples TRBV5-1 to TRBJ1-6, with 8 bases fitting TRBD1. This CDR3 has 15 residues. J lost 7 bases, V lost 4 bases, and 7 bases had no gene match. Per germline, CDR1 SGHRS and CDR2 YFSETQ. CDR3 region: CASSLQGGGNSPLHF. The DNA of the CDR3 is TGCGCCAGCAGCCTACAGGGGGGGGGAAATTCACCCCTCCACTTT.

The chain recombines TRBV14 with TRBJ2-5; TRBD2 agrees at 8 bases. With V trimmed by 4 bases and J by 7 bases, 8 bases remained unmatched. The germline V gene encodes CDR1 SGHDN and CDR2 FVKESK. CDR3 length equals 14 residues. The CDR3 DNA sequence: TGTGCCAGCAGCCCCGGCGGGGGGCTAGGGACCCAGTACTTC. Translation gives CASSPGGGLGTQYF. The entire variable domain, with the rest obtained from reference TRBV14 and TRBJ2-5, is as follows: EAGVTQFPSHSVIEKGQTVTLRCDPISGHDNLYWYRRVMGKEIKFLLHFVKESKQDESGMPNNRFLAERTGGTYSTLKVQPAELEDSGVYFCASSPGGGLGTQYFGPGTRLLVL.

The chain couples TRBV2 to TRBJ1-5; a weak D match, TRBD1 (5 bases). Trimming cost V 1 base and J 8 bases, with 9 bases left between them. Germline V lookup: CDR1 SNHLY, CDR2 FYNNEI. The CDR3 is 13 amino acids. Written as DNA, the CDR3 is TGTGCCAGCAGTGAAGTGGAAGGGGAGCCCCAGCATTTT. It translates to CASSEVEGEPQHF.